The sequence of this T cell receptor (beta chain) was determined in a study of prognosis after radiotherapy for stage I lung cancer (dated by TCRdb to the early 2020s). Notes on the research overall: Between early 2018 and 2019, under 20 stage I NSCLC patients were enrolled in Nanjing, China. Newly diagnosed primary stage I lung tumors were found in fourteen patients, while oligometastatic NSCLC after surgical resection of the primary tumor was found in a few. Every patient was deemed medically inoperable, approximately 12 because of comorbidities and seven or eight because they refused surgery. The cohort included about a dozen men and several women, with a median age of roughly 74 years and a range of roughly 53 to 85 years. Tumor histology was squamous cell carcinoma in about 7 patients and adenocarcinoma in roughly 12. SBRT was delivered in 3 to 5 fractions with a biologically effective dose of at least 100 Gy, and image-guided IMRT or VMAT was used for delivery. In every patient, SBRT was given without any concurrent therapy. Distant metastases were developed by four of the 19 patients after SBRT, at a median of around seven months, whereas no significant progression was observed in the other 15 patients. The study profiled peripheral blood TCR beta repertoires from stage I NSCLC patients before and after stereotactic body radiotherapy and related them to distant failure. The study sequenced about 40 blood samples from 20 or so patients, one before and one after SBRT per patient.

In this sample, this clonotype turned up many times. It has no known antigen specificity. No base quality information exists; no much larger clone differs at one position. All patients had node-negative disease on CT and PET/CT, and none had a history of other malignancies or had previously received chemotherapy or radiotherapy. At each of two time points, roughly 6.3 milliliters of peripheral venous blood were collected in EDTA tubes. PBMCs were isolated by Ficoll-Paque Plus density-gradient centrifugation. Right after collection, samples were placed at -80 degrees C and kept there until analysis. Results the study describes overall, beyond this receptor: Differences in TRBV and TRBJ usage frequencies by metastasis status were reportedly observed in two V genes at baseline and in several V and two J genes after SBRT. The small cohort and short follow-up limited the study, so independent validation of the findings is needed. Post-SBRT Shannon entropy and its change from baseline were lower in patients who developed distant metastases; baseline Shannon entropy was not associated with metastases. All reported P values were unadjusted for multiple comparisons. After SBRT, the count of unique TCR clones dropped from a median of approximately 11,000 beforehand to 6,500 to 7,500 afterward (Wilcoxon paired P=0.011). Tumor specificity of expanded TCR clones was not determined.

Two rounds of multiplex PCR were performed to amplify the TCR beta CDR3 region from genomic DNA. The first PCR round used primers specific to each TRBV and TRBJ gene, and the primer sequences were filed in Chinese patent CN105087789A. The second PCR round used universal primers. The Roche High Pure PCR Template Preparation Kit was used to extract genomic DNA from frozen PBMCs. Libraries were sequenced paired-end with 151 bp reads on an Illumina HiSeq 3000. In the source study's methods: CutAdapt was used to discard raw reads that did not contain the multiplex PCR primer sequences. Using PEAR, the high-quality paired reads were merged into contigs. MiXCR assigned TRB V, D and J gene segments to each contig by aligning to reference sequences. CDR3 sequences were clustered by base quality and sequence similarity to remove sequencing errors. Shannon entropy normalized by the natural log of productive TCR sequence number was used as the measure of diversity. Clonality was computed as one minus the ratio of Shannon entropy to the natural log of the number of unique clonotypes. Progression-free survival cut-offs for repertoire metrics were chosen using the Youden index of ROC curves, with analyses run in R 3.5.3. The public reads were run again by TCRdb, first through fastp at Q25 and then through MiXCR, and only productive beta chains were kept. A single entry per CDR3 protein holds the most common genes and DNA from its merged rows. TCRdb, rather than the study authors, made the V and J calls. The sample table lists roughly 20,000 distinct CDR3 sequences, around 40% of them with a count of one. Of the sample, roughly a third falls within the top ten clones.

For CDR1 and CDR2, the germline V gene (reference sequence) lists LNHNV and YYDKDF. The CDR3 holds 15 amino acids from the cysteine to the phenylalanine. The only DNA kept is the CDR3, 45 bases in frame from the first base. Trimming removed 1 base from V and 6 bases from J, leaving 13 bases between the germline ends. This clonotype originated in a donor over 45 with non-small cell lung cancer. Here the chain combines TRBV15 and TRBJ2-1; a confident D gene designation cannot be given. Sequences were derived from PBMCs, sampled before or after stereotactic body radiation therapy (not recorded which). The CDR3 protein sequence reads: CATSRGDGVRNEQFF. Read as DNA, the sequence is TGTGCCACCAGCAGAGGGGATGGGGTACGCAATGAGCAGTTCTTC. Reference TRBV15 and TRBJ2-1 genes cover what lies past the CDR3, so the full variable domain is DAMVIQNPRYQVTQFGKPVTLSCSQTLNHNVMYWYQQKSSQAPKLLFHYYDKDFNNEADTPDNFQSRRPNTSFCFLDIRSPGLGDTAMYLCATSRGDGVRNEQFFGPGTRLTVL.